This T cell receptor beta chain originates from a study of vaccination and CD4 T cells after COVID-19. Treatment meaning: roughly 10-day PBMC culture with coronavirus spike peptide pools or control peptides (ViraFEST assay). The Oncomine TCR Beta short-read assay sequenced DNA from cultured CD4+ T cells. MiXCR, run by TCRdb on the PCR reads, gives a single entry per CDR3 protein. The sample has some 11,000 distinct CDR3 sequences; under 55% are singletons. In the case of this clonotype: Its antigen is not known.

Study-wide findings and caveats: Vaccine-specific clones in convalescent patients were spike mono-reactive in 304 of 307 cases.

The sequenced sample was CD4+ T cells from blood, cultured in vitro. This clonotype originated in a human donor who had recovered from COVID-19.

The CDR3 reads CASRDGGLGTEAFF. In DNA, the CDR3 is TGTGCCAGCAGGGATGGCGGGCTGGGCACTGAAGCTTTCTTT. This chain connects TRBV6-1 to TRBJ1-1; no definite D call. Germline loops: CDR1 MNHNS, CDR2 SASEGT. V was trimmed by 6 bases and J by 4 bases, leaving 15 bases between them. This CDR3 has 14 residues.